There are a few counts of the clone carrying this T cell receptor beta chain. Its antigen is as yet unknown. Healthy Caucasians were all of the donors. The germline V gene has CDR1 LGHNA and CDR2 YNFKEQ. The CDR3 is 15 residues long. The V and J ends lost 4 bases and 0 bases, in that order; junction bases with no gene match: 2. TCRdb passed the 5' RACE reads through MiXCR, listing each CDR3 protein once. The repertoire holds about 430,000 distinct CDR3 sequences, with about 18% as singletons. The entry originates in a study of identical twins. Study-level findings and limits: Clonotypes of the beta chain that were abundant in cord blood carried fewer insertions (memory repertoires showed none). Findings depended on cross-sectional statistics rather than tracking the same donors. Invariant T cells like MAIT and iNKT could partly confound the zero-insertion analyses.

The sequence came from a man in his fifties or sixties in good health. The chain recombines TRBV4-2 with TRBJ2-5, with 10 bases aligning to TRBD2. The source material was naive T cells sorted from blood. The CDR3 DNA reads TGTGCCAGCAGCCTGGGACTAGCGAACCAAGAGACCCAGTACTTC. Residues: CASSLGLANQETQYF.